Listed below are T cell receptor beta chains from one sample, sequenced in a study of cytomegalovirus exposure and HLA in healthy donors. Only in-frame clones appear in the TCRdb table, and some are missing; sequencing was by immunoSEQ multiplex PCR. There are 130,000 or so clones in the sample; over 85% occur only once, and around 3.1% lies in the top ten. Material for sequencing was PBMCs. Receptors originate from a man in his thirties or forties in good health and CMV-seronegative. Both conserved end residues are part of each CDR3. The D gene is left open where the match is weak. The size entry is marked missing in some rows and otherwise reads once, few, many or a size class.

D	V	size	J	CDR3	DNA
.	TRBV7-8	once	TRBJ2-2	CASSPGGELFF	TGTGCCAGCAGCCCGGGCGGGGAGCTGTTTTTT
.	TRBV19	.	TRBJ1-3	CASSITPGNTIYF	TGTGCCAGTAGTATCACACCCGGAAACACCATATATTTT
.	TRBV9	.	TRBJ2-7	CASSVGSSYEQYF	TGTGCCAGCAGCGTAGGCAGTTCCTACGAGCAGTACTTC
.	TRBV15	.	TRBJ2-7	CATSRGHLLRDPRSEQYF	TGTGCCACCAGCAGAGGACACCTATTGCGGGACCCCAGGTCGGAGCAGTACTTC
.	TRBV7-9	.	TRBJ2-5	CASSLTEETQYF	TGTGCCAGCAGCCTGACAGAAGAGACCCAGTACTTC
TRBD1	TRBV5-4	.	TRBJ1-3	CASSLGQGARNTIYF	TGTGCCAGCAGCTTGGGGCAGGGGGCAAGAAACACCATATATTTT
.	TRBV28	.	TRBJ1-1	CASSLLDSYTEAFF	TGTGCCAGCAGTTTACTGGACAGCTACACTGAAGCTTTCTTT
.	TRBV4-1	.	TRBJ2-5	CASSQDYETQYF	TGCGCCAGCAGCCAAGATTATGAGACCCAGTACTTC
.	TRBV10-2	.	TRBJ2-2	CASSVGLGTGELFF	TGCGCCAGCAGTGTCGGGTTGGGCACCGGGGAGCTGTTTTTT
.	TRBV4-1	.	TRBJ2-1	CASSHPTDSYNEQFF	TGCGCCAGCAGCCACCCGACAGACTCCTACAATGAGCAGTTCTTC
.	TRBV2	.	TRBJ1-6	CASSENRDSPLHF	TGTGCCAGCAGTGAGAACAGGGACTCACCCCTCCACTTT
.	TRBV9	.	TRBJ2-7	CASSPSSGSSYEQYF	TGTGCCAGCAGCCCCTCCAGCGGCAGCTCCTACGAGCAGTACTTC
.	TRBV9	.	TRBJ2-2	CASSVPSGRELFF	TGTGCCAGCAGCGTTCCCTCGGGGAGGGAGCTGTTTTTT
TRBD1	TRBV6-5	once	TRBJ1-4	CASSRTQGAGEKLFF	TGTGCCAGCAGCCGAACACAGGGGGCGGGCGAAAAACTGTTTTTT
TRBD2	TRBV9	.	TRBJ2-1	CASSVGLAYNEQFF	TGTGCCAGCAGCGTTGGACTAGCTTACAATGAGCAGTTCTTC
.	TRBV7-8	.	TRBJ1-4	CASSQRAGLNEKLFF	TGTGCCAGCAGCCAGAGGGCAGGTCTTAATGAAAAACTGTTTTTT
.	TRBV7-9	.	TRBJ1-2	CASSGEYYGYTF	TGTGCCAGCTCGGGAGAATACTATGGCTACACCTTC
TRBD1	TRBV27	.	TRBJ1-1	CASRQGGSEAFF	TGTGCCAGCAGACAGGGGGGATCTGAAGCTTTCTTT
TRBD1	TRBV14	once	TRBJ2-3	CASSHPTGYPLDTQYF	TGTGCCAGCAGCCATCCGACAGGGTACCCCCTAGATACGCAGTATTTT
TRBD2	TRBV5-1	.	TRBJ2-5	CASRGLAGSQETQYF	TGCGCCAGCAGGGGACTAGCGGGGAGCCAAGAGACCCAGTACTTC
.	TRBV11-3	.	TRBJ2-1	CASSPSDWNNEQFF	TGTGCCAGCAGCCCATCGGACTGGAACAATGAGCAGTTCTTC
.	TRBV21-1	.	TRBJ1-3	CASSNPGGRHTIYF	TGTGCCAGCAGCAACCCCGGGGGGCGGCACACCATATATTTT
TRBD1	TRBV11-2	.	TRBJ2-7	CASSRDRGGEQYF	TGTGCCAGCAGCCGGGACAGGGGTGGAGAGCAGTACTTC
TRBD2	TRBV5-4	.	TRBJ2-3	CASSWASGGASDTQYF	TGTGCCAGCAGCTGGGCTAGCGGGGGGGCATCAGATACGCAGTATTTT
.	TRBV7-3	.	TRBJ1-2	CASSRDGGGINYGYTF	TGTGCCAGCAGCCGGGACGGCGGGGGAATAAACTATGGCTACACCTTC
TRBD1	TRBV6-5	.	TRBJ1-6	CASSYLQGDSPLHF	TGTGCCAGCAGTTACCTACAGGGGGATTCACCCCTCCACTTT
.	TRBV6-5	.	TRBJ2-5	CASSYSIGGLETQYF	TGTGCCAGCAGTTACTCGATAGGTGGGCTGGAGACCCAGTACTTC
.	TRBV19	.	TRBJ2-3	CASSITGVPGDTQYF	TGTGCCAGTAGTATTACAGGAGTGCCAGGAGATACGCAGTATTTT
TRBD2	TRBV7-9	.	TRBJ2-2	CASVKAGLQNTGELFF	TGTGCCAGCGTGAAAGCGGGGCTTCAGAACACCGGGGAGCTGTTTTTT
TRBD1	TRBV9	.	TRBJ2-1	CASSAHLTGGIDEQFF	TGTGCCAGCAGCGCGCATTTGACAGGGGGAATAGATGAGCAGTTCTTC
.	TRBV7-9	.	TRBJ2-7	CASSFEGYYEQYF	TGTGCCAGCAGCTTCGAGGGATACTACGAGCAGTACTTC
TRBD1	TRBV29-1	.	TRBJ2-3	CSVGGTGDSRTQYF	TGCAGCGTGGGAGGGACAGGGGACAGTAGAACGCAGTATTTT
.	TRBV4-2	few	TRBJ1-1	CASSQAPGTTNTEAFF	TGTGCCAGCAGCCAAGCCCCCGGGACAACGAACACTGAAGCTTTCTTT
.	TRBV9	.	TRBJ1-3	CASSVAPYSGNTIYF	TGTGCCAGCAGCGTAGCTCCGTACTCTGGAAACACCATATATTTT
.	TRBV5-1	.	TRBJ2-7	CASSFDNHYEQYF	TGCGCCAGCAGCTTTGACAACCACTACGAGCAGTACTTC
.	TRBV27	.	TRBJ2-3	CASSSALRAKHVDTQYF	TGTGCCAGCAGTTCAGCTCTGCGGGCTAAGCACGTCGATACGCAGTATTTT
.	TRBV25-1	.	TRBJ2-4	CASSPLEIQYF	TGTGCCAGCAGTCCCCTGGAGATTCAGTACTTC
.	TRBV19	.	TRBJ1-5	CASSIDPETGPQHF	TGTGCCAGTAGTATAGACCCCGAGACAGGGCCCCAGCATTTT
.	TRBV7-9	.	TRBJ2-2	CASSLFQTTGELFF	TGTGCCAGCAGCTTATTCCAGACTACCGGGGAGCTGTTTTTT
TRBD1	TRBV7-9	.	TRBJ1-6	CASSVGQGANSPLHF	TGTGCCAGCAGCGTTGGACAGGGGGCTAATTCACCCCTCCACTTT
TRBD2	TRBV7-2	.	TRBJ2-1	CASRFSGGASYNEQFF	TGTGCCAGCAGATTTAGCGGGGGGGCCTCCTACAATGAGCAGTTCTTC
.	TRBV7-7	.	TRBJ2-5	CASSLLAGATQYF	TGTGCCAGCAGCTTACTCGCGGGGGCGACCCAGTACTTC
TRBD2	TRBV27	.	TRBJ2-1	CASSLLAGRYNEQFF	TGTGCCAGCAGTTTGCTAGCGGGGAGATACAATGAGCAGTTCTTC
TRBD1	TRBV10-3	.	TRBJ1-1	CAISDPTGGNTEAFF	TGTGCCATCAGTGATCCGACAGGGGGTAACACTGAAGCTTTCTTT
TRBD1	TRBV5-1	few	TRBJ2-2	CASSPGTGGFGELFF	TGCGCCAGCAGCCCCGGGACAGGGGGCTTCGGGGAGCTGTTTTTT
TRBD2	TRBV19	.	TRBJ2-1	CASSIDGGGNEQFF	TGTGCCAGTAGTATAGATGGGGGAGGGAATGAGCAGTTCTTC
TRBD1	TRBV9	.	TRBJ2-7	CAVLDRDSLSYEQYF	TGTGCCGTCCTGGATAGGGACAGCCTTTCCTACGAGCAGTACTTC
TRBD2	TRBV5-4	.	TRBJ2-1	CASSLNLRAGDYNEQFF	TGTGCCAGCAGCTTGAATCTCCGAGCGGGAGACTACAATGAGCAGTTCTTC
TRBD1	TRBV19	.	TRBJ1-4	CASSAPGTGAEKLFF	TGTGCCAGTAGTGCCCCCGGGACAGGGGCCGAAAAACTGTTTTTT
.	TRBV6-5	.	TRBJ1-3	CASSYNQGGGNTIYF	TGTGCCAGCAGTTACAACCAAGGGGGTGGAAACACCATATATTTT
.	TRBV18	.	TRBJ1-6	CASSPGGRLGSPLHF	TGTGCCAGCTCACCGGGAGGCAGACTGGGTTCACCCCTCCACTTT
TRBD2	TRBV4-2	.	TRBJ2-5	CASSPFSGGDQETQYF	TGTGCCAGCAGCCCATTTAGCGGGGGGGATCAAGAGACCCAGTACTTC
.	TRBV5-1	.	TRBJ1-5	CASSLAGRIYSNQPQHF	TGCGCCAGCAGCTTGGCGGGGAGAATTTATAGCAATCAGCCCCAGCATTTT
.	TRBV7-9	.	TRBJ2-5	CASSLGWIGLQETQYF	TGTGCCAGCAGCTTAGGGTGGATTGGGCTCCAAGAGACCCAGTACTTC
TRBD1	TRBV5-4	once	TRBJ2-7	CASSLEGGGYEQYF	TGTGCCAGCAGCTTGGAAGGGGGCGGTTACGAGCAGTACTTC
.	TRBV4-3	.	TRBJ1-1	CASSLARDLNTEAFF	TGCGCCAGCAGCCTCGCCCGGGACTTGAACACTGAAGCTTTCTTT